These 9 T cell receptor beta chains were sequenced from one sample in a study of cytomegalovirus exposure and HLA in healthy donors. TCRdb's copy holds only in-frame clones and misses some; the assay was immunoSEQ multiplex PCR. Among 150,000 to 200,000 clones listed, roughly 82% were seen once. Source material: PBMCs. Receptor source: a woman aged 18-30 years in good health and CMV-seronegative.

V is TRBV6-6 and J is TRBJ2-1, with a weak D call TRBD2 (6 bases). Germline CDR1 and CDR2: MNHNY and SVGAGI (reference sequence). The V gene lost 2 bases and the J gene lost 6 bases, with 11 bases spanning the gap. The CDR3 spans 14 residues. This CDR3 is CASSYAGRSNEQFF. The CDR3 nucleotides read TGTGCCAGCAGTTACGCGGGGCGGTCCAATGAGCAGTTCTTC.

V usage is TRBV2 and J usage is TRBJ2-4; D is ambiguous. CDR3 length: 15 amino acids. Trimming shortened V by 4 bases and J by 0 bases, and 10 bases separated the two germline ends. CDR1 is SNHLY and CDR2 is FYNNEI in the germline V gene. As DNA, the CDR3 is TGTGCCAGCAGTGCGCGACTCGTAGCCAAAAACATTCAGTACTTC. Translated: CASSARLVAKNIQYF.

The chain recombines TRBV6-5 with TRBJ2-1; TRBD2 aligns across 13 bases. CDR1 and CDR2 (germline): MNHEY, SVGAGI. The CDR3 covers 15 residues. The ends lost 2 bases at V and 6 bases at J; junction bases unmatched: 1. CDR3 sequence: CASSYTSGGANEQFF. DNA for the CDR3: TGTGCCAGCAGTTACACTAGCGGGGGGGCCAATGAGCAGTTCTTC.

This clone appeared a single time. The chain links TRBV5-1 to TRBJ2-7; 7 nucleotides line up with TRBD1. From germline, CDR1 is SGHRS and CDR2 YFSETQ. CDR3 size: 15 residues. J was trimmed by 1 base and V by 4 bases; bases with no gene match: 8. CDR3 nucleotides: TGCGCCAGCAGCCACGGACAGGTTGGTTCCTACGAGCAGTACTTC. Protein product: CASSHGQVGSYEQYF.

This clone was observed a single time. This chain links TRBV5-1 with TRBJ2-7, with D tentatively TRBD1 (5 bases). Germline V CDR1 and CDR2: SGHRS, YFSETQ. V was clipped by 5 bases and J by 3 bases, with 12 bases between them. This CDR3 comprises 13 residues. The CDR3 DNA reads as TGCGCCAGCAGGCCTGACAGCCGCTACGAGCAGTACTTC. Its translation is CASRPDSRYEQYF.

J is TRBJ2-7 and V is TRBV5-1; possible D gene TRBD1, 5 bases. The length of the CDR3 is 13 residues. V dropped 0 bases and J dropped 7 bases, with 11 bases sitting between them. Germline V gene data show CDR1 as SGHRS and CDR2 as YFSETQ. CDR3 sequence: CASSLVPGWEQYF. CDR3 nucleotides: TGCGCCAGCAGCTTGGTACCAGGGTGGGAGCAGTACTTC.

The rearrangement links TRBV23-1 to TRBJ2-7; 14 nucleotides match TRBD2. TRBV23-1 counts as an open reading frame of uncertain function. The ends lost 3 bases at V and 2 bases at J; junction bases unmatched: 9. The CDR3 loop spans 18 amino acids. The CDR3 coding sequence is TGCGCCAGCAGTCAGGGACTAGCGGGAGAATTTATCCCCTACGAGCAGTACTTC. It yields the protein CASSQGLAGEFIPYEQYF.

This clone turned up a few times. This chain links TRBV14 with TRBJ2-1; weak D call: TRBD2 (6 bases). From germline, CDR1 is SGHDN and CDR2 FVKESK. The CDR3 runs 15 residues. Trimming took off 2 bases at V and 6 bases at J, with 14 bases between the two ends. CDR3: CASSQNRKAGNEQFF. The CDR3 coding sequence is TGTGCCAGCAGCCAAAACAGGAAAGCGGGCAATGAGCAGTTCTTC.

This rearrangement joins TRBV6-5 to TRBJ1-5, with D perhaps TRBD1 (6 bases). Per the germline V gene, CDR1 is MNHEY and CDR2 is SVGAGI. The CDR3 loop spans 15 amino acids. V gave up 4 bases and J gave up 1 base, with 11 bases separating them. CDR3 coding DNA: TGTGCCAGCAGTTCCCGCGACAGGAGCAATCAGCCCCAGCATTTT. Its protein is CASSSRDRSNQPQHF.